This TCR beta chain emerged from a study of metastatic and nonmetastatic thyroid tumors. Whole-study context: Malignant thyroid and benign thyroid patients provided blood and tumor or nodule tissue whose repertoires were compared. Study conclusions and caveats: Significantly higher TCR beta diversity was reportedly seen in malignant thyroid tumors than benign nodules, in blood and tumor.

In this sample, this clone turned up many times. Its antigen remains unidentified. Authors' methods: Differences in CDR3 between clinicopathological groups were drawn on to build a classifier intended to discriminate distant-metastatic papillary thyroid cancer patients. TCRdb used MiXCR to call clones anew from the PCR reads. TCRdb assigned the V and J calls; the authors' analysis was not used. The repertoire holds under 40,000 clones, with approximately 17% as singletons. Until they underwent thyroid surgery, no patient had received any treatment. The CDR3 extends over 15 amino acids. V was clipped by 1 base and J by 5 bases; unmatched bases: 6. CDR1 is SGHNT and CDR2 is YENEEA in the germline V gene.

This sequence joins TRBV11-3 and TRBJ2-3; 7 nucleotides agree with TRBD2. The sample comprised blood. The clonotype was recovered from a male donor with papillary thyroid cancer or a benign thyroid nodule (not recorded which). Some clones in this sample may be carry-over from other donors' samples. CDR3 coding DNA: TGTGCCAGCAGCTTAGCCAGCGGGGCGGAAGATACGCAGTATTTT. It encodes CASSLASGAEDTQYF.